These 24 T cell receptor beta chains share one sample of origin, sequenced in a study of cytomegalovirus exposure and HLA in healthy donors (dated 2017 in TCRdb). The library was produced with the immunoSEQ multiplex PCR assay. For the multiplex PCR, a mixture combining 60 forward primers for TCR Vbeta segments and 13 reverse primers for TCR Jbeta segments was used. As stored in TCRdb, this immuneACCESS dataset retains in-frame rearrangements with V and J assigned. A fraction of the clones does not appear; measured against another copy, unresolved V genes explain less than half of the discrepancy, and the remainder lacks a known reason. Recorded for this sample are approximately 160,000 clones; 65% to 70% of them occurred a single time. The biggest ten clones account for 3.5% to 5% of the sample. The specimen was PBMCs. All receptors come from a woman aged 18-30 years in good health and CMV-seropositive.

This chain uses TRBV13 with TRBJ2-2; TRBD1 matches at 8 bases. With 4 bases clipped from V and 0 bases from J, the junction kept 4 bases outside the gene matches. Germline lookup yields CDR1 PRHDT and CDR2 FYEKMQ (reference sequence). The CDR3 is made up of 16 amino acids. CDR3 coding DNA: TGTGCCAGCAGCTCGGGACAGGAGACGAACACCGGGGAGCTGTTTTTT. It translates to CASSSGQETNTGELFF.

This chain joins TRBV7-6 and TRBJ1-3; unclear D gene. Germline CDR1 and CDR2: SGHVS and FNYEAQ. With 2 bases removed from V and 2 bases from J, the gap between germline ends came to 10 bases. The CDR3 totals 15 residues. The CDR3 nucleotides are TGTGCCAGCAGCTTATCCGGGGTAACTGGAAACACCATATATTTT. As protein: CASSLSGVTGNTIYF.

This clone showed up just a few times. The rearrangement uses TRBV5-1 and TRBJ1-5; 7 bases align to TRBD1. Germline trimming cut 4 bases from V and 4 bases from J; bases unmatched to any gene: 5. Germline assignment: CDR1 SGHRS and CDR2 YFSETQ. The CDR3 spans 14 residues. The CDR3 is CASSPGDRNQPQHF. CDR3 nucleotide sequence: TGCGCCAGCAGCCCTGGGGACAGAAATCAGCCCCAGCATTTT.

This clone came up a few times. The chain links TRBV5-6 to TRBJ1-5, with no clear D. V was clipped by 1 base and J by 7 bases, with 12 bases between them. Germline-derived CDR1 and CDR2 are SGHDT and YYEEEE. This CDR3 is built from 14 residues. The CDR3 reads CASSLSGVHQPQHF. The CDR3, as DNA: TGTGCCAGCAGCTTGTCAGGTGTACACCAGCCCCAGCATTTT.

The rearrangement uses TRBV6-5 and TRBJ1-4; 7 nucleotides align to TRBD1. Unmatched junction bases numbered 4, after V lost 0 bases and J lost 6 bases. The CDR3 is 15 residues long. Germline-derived CDR1 and CDR2 are MNHEY and SVGAGI. CDR3 region: CASSYSRGQYEKLFF. The CDR3 DNA sequence: TGTGCCAGCAGTTACTCAAGGGGGCAGTATGAAAAACTGTTTTTT.

This clone was seen only a few times. V usage is TRBV15 and J usage is TRBJ2-1, with 8 bases fitting TRBD1. This CDR3 is built from 16 residues. The J segment lost 6 bases and the V segment lost 2 bases, leaving 9 bases of the junction unmatched. Germline CDR1 and CDR2: LNHNV and YYDKDF (reference sequence). This CDR3 reads CATSRQPRQGINEQFF. CDR3 sequence (DNA): TGTGCCACCAGCAGACAGCCCAGACAGGGGATCAATGAGCAGTTCTTC.

There are a few counts of this clone. The chain joins TRBV7-9 to TRBJ1-1; D possibly corresponds to TRBD1 (6 bases). This CDR3 region has 14 residues. Germline V gives CDR1 SEHNR, CDR2 FQNEAQ (reference sequence). The V end lost 6 bases, the J end lost 3 bases, and 14 bases lay between the germline ends. CDR3 DNA sequence: TGTGCCAGCAGTTTACAGGGAGGGGACACTGAAGCTTTCTTT. Protein: CASSLQGGDTEAFF.

This clone turned up a few times. The chain employs TRBV6-5 and TRBJ2-3; the D gene is possibly TRBD1 (7 bases). The CDR3 consists of 14 residues. CDR1 is MNHEY and CDR2 is SVGAGI in the germline V gene. V lost 7 bases and J 8 bases, leaving 19 bases between the germline ends. The DNA of the CDR3 is TGTGCCAGCACCGTACCGGGCAGGGGGGCTACGCAGTATTTT. Encoded protein: CASTVPGRGATQYF.

The DNA of the CDR3 is TGTGCCAGTAGTATACAGGACAATCAGCCCCAGCATTTT. As protein: CASSIQDNQPQHF. This sequence joins TRBV19 and TRBJ1-5; D is unclear. The CDR3 loop spans 13 amino acids. The germline V and J ends were trimmed by 2 bases and 3 bases, with 5 bases remaining between them. The germline V gene has CDR1 LNHDA and CDR2 SQIVND (reference sequence).

The chain joins TRBV11-2 to TRBJ2-5; D not resolved. V was cut by 0 bases and J by 7 bases, with 6 bases left in between. This CDR3 has 12 amino acids. CDR1 and CDR2 from the germline V gene are SGHAT and FQNNGV. The CDR3 reads CASSLDPVTQYF. The CDR3 DNA is TGTGCCAGCAGCTTAGATCCGGTGACCCAGTACTTC. Based on the CDR3 plus reference TRBV11-2 and TRBJ2-5, the full variable domain is EAGVAQSPRYKIIEKRQSVAFWCNPISGHATLYWYQQILGQGPKLLIQFQNNGVVDDSQLPKDRFSAERLKGVDSTLKIQPAKLEDSAVYLCASSLDPVTQYFGPGTRLLVL.

The chain has TRBV27 and TRBJ2-7; 8 positions match TRBD1. This CDR3 has 16 amino acids. The V gene end was trimmed by 3 bases and the J gene end by 0 bases; junction bases not matched to a gene: 7. In germline, CDR1 is MNHEY, CDR2 SMNVEV (reference sequence). Here the CDR3 reads CASSFRSGQGSYEQYF. In nucleotides, the CDR3 is TGTGCCAGCAGTTTTCGTTCAGGACAGGGCTCCTACGAGCAGTACTTC.

The rearrangement links TRBV5-1 to TRBJ1-2; unclear D gene. V was pared by 0 bases and J by 6 bases, with 15 bases between. CDR1 and CDR2 from the germline V gene are SGHRS and YFSETQ. CDR3 length equals 15 residues. CDR3 DNA sequence: TGCGCCAGCAGCTTGGAGTCAGTAACTACCAATGGCTACACCTTC. Its protein product is CASSLESVTTNGYTF.

This CDR3 reads CASTRLAGGDYNEQFF. CDR3 nucleotide sequence: TGTGCCAGCACCCGACTAGCGGGAGGTGATTACAATGAGCAGTTCTTC. The chain uses TRBV9 and TRBJ2-1; 13 positions match TRBD2. The V gene end was trimmed by 6 bases and the J gene end by 4 bases; junction bases not matched to a gene: 7. CDR3 length: 16 residues. The germline CDR1 and CDR2 sequences are SGDLS and YYNGEE.

The chain employs TRBV29-1 and TRBJ2-2; D not certain. V was clipped by 5 bases and J by 6 bases, with 10 bases between them. There are 12 residues in the CDR3. The germline V gene has CDR1 SQVTM and CDR2 ANQGSEA. The CDR3 is CSVSGWAGELFF. The CDR3 DNA reads as TGCAGCGTTTCAGGATGGGCCGGGGAGCTGTTTTTT.

The rearrangement uses TRBV30 and TRBJ1-1; D gene ambiguous. V gave up 3 bases and J gave up 5 bases, with 19 bases separating them. Germline CDR1 GTSNPN, CDR2 SVGIG (reference sequence). The CDR3 loop spans 15 amino acids. The CDR3 loop reads CAWSRGRGFWTEAFF. The CDR3 nucleotides are TGTGCCTGGAGCCGAGGTCGGGGATTCTGGACTGAAGCTTTCTTT. Based on the CDR3 plus reference TRBV30 and TRBJ1-1, the full variable domain is SQTIHQWPATLVQPVGSPLSLECTVEGTSNPNLYWYRQAAGRGLQLLFYSVGIGQISSEVPQNLSASRPQDRQFILSSKKLLLSDSGFYLCAWSRGRGFWTEAFFGQGTRLTVV.

This sequence joins TRBV7-9 and TRBJ1-1, with D possibly being TRBD1 (5 bases). This CDR3 contains 15 residues. The germline gives CDR1 SEHNR, CDR2 FQNEAQ (reference sequence). V was clipped by 2 bases and J by 0 bases, with 10 bases between them. The CDR3 is CASSLRQGMNTEAFF. The CDR3 bases are TGTGCCAGCAGCTTAAGGCAGGGCATGAACACTGAAGCTTTCTTT.

The chain has TRBV7-2 and TRBJ2-5; the match to TRBD2 covers 10 bases. Unmatched junction bases numbered 2, after V lost 5 bases and J lost 5 bases. The germline CDR1 and CDR2 sequences are SGHTA and FQGNSA. CDR3 length equals 13 residues. CDR3 DNA sequence: TGTGCCAGCAGCACGGGACTAGCGGAGACCCAGTACTTC. This codes for CASSTGLAETQYF.

In its sample, this clone was seen once. V gene TRBV12-5 combines with J gene TRBJ2-1, with 16 bases identical to TRBD2. The J segment lost 7 bases and the V segment lost 3 bases, leaving 12 bases of the junction unmatched. Germline V gene lookup returns CDR1 LGHNT and CDR2 FRNRAP. The CDR3 consists of 19 residues. CDR3 nucleotide sequence: TGTGCTAGTGGTTTCCGGGGGGGACTAGCGGGAGGGCCTTGGAATGAGCAGTTCTTC. It encodes CASGFRGGLAGGPWNEQFF.

This clone has just one count. The chain has TRBV27 and TRBJ1-2; D not certain. Per the germline V gene, CDR1 is MNHEY and CDR2 is SMNVEV (reference sequence). The germline V and J ends were trimmed by 2 bases and 6 bases, with 19 bases remaining between them. The CDR3 length is 16 residues. The CDR3 DNA is TGTGCCAGCAGTTTAGTCGCTTTCGGAGGGTTGAATGGCTACACCTTC. Protein product: CASSLVAFGGLNGYTF.

This chain joins TRBV20-1 and TRBJ2-5, with D perhaps matching TRBD2 (6 bases). The CDR3 length is 11 residues. The V gene's germline CDR1 is DFQATT and CDR2 SNEGSKA (reference sequence). Between the trimmed V and J ends, which lost 6 bases and 4 bases, there was a span of 9 bases. The CDR3 bases are TGCAGTGCGCGGGGACGAGAGACCCAGTACTTC. As protein: CSARGRETQYF.

The genes are TRBV19 and TRBJ2-5, with TRBD1 matching 8 bases. Looked up from germline, CDR1 is LNHDA and CDR2 is SQIVND (reference sequence). Trimming took 3 bases from V and 0 from J; bases not matched to a gene: 6. The CDR3 covers 16 residues. CDR3 DNA: TGTGCCAGTAGTATGTACGGGACAGGCAACCAAGAGACCCAGTACTTC. This sequence encodes CASSMYGTGNQETQYF.

CDR3 sequence reads: CASSQPLKAGQETQYF. The CDR3 bases are TGCGCCAGCAGCCAGCCCTTGAAGGCGGGTCAAGAGACCCAGTACTTC. The chain joins TRBV5-1 to TRBJ2-5; the D gene is possibly TRBD2 (5 bases). This CDR3 comprises 16 residues. Germline V gene data show CDR1 as SGHRS and CDR2 as YFSETQ. V was pared by 4 bases and J by 2 bases, with 18 bases between.

This sequence joins TRBV7-3 and TRBJ2-1; D perhaps matches TRBD1 (6 bases). V shed 2 bases and J shed 5 bases, with 19 bases lying between them. Germline-derived CDR1 and CDR2 are SGHTA and FQGTGA. The CDR3 contains 17 residues. As DNA, the CDR3 is TGTGCCAGCAGCTTAGGGGGCGAGCGTGGGGGCCACAATGAGCAGTTCTTC. As protein: CASSLGGERGGHNEQFF.

This clone was observed a single time. V and J are TRBV4-1 and TRBJ2-5, with a weak D call TRBD2 (6 bases). CDR3 length: 15 amino acids. The germline CDR1 and CDR2 sequences are MGHRA and YSYEKL. V lost 5 bases and J lost 5, with 18 bases in between. The CDR3 DNA is TGCGCCAGCAGCTCAAACCGGGACTCGATTGAGACCCAGTACTTC. Amino acids: CASSSNRDSIETQYF.